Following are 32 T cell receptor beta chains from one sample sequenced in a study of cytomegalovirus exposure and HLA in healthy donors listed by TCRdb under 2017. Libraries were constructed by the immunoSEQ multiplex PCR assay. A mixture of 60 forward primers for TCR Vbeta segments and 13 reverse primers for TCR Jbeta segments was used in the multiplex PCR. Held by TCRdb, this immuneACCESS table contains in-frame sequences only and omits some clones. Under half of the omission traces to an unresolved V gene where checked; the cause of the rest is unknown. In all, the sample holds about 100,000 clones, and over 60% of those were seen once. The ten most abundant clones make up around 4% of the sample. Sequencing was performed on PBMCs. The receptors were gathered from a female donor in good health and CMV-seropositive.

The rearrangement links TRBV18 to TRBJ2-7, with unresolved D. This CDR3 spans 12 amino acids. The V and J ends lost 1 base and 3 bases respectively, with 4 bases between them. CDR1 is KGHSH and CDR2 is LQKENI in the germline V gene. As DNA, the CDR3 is TGTGCCAGCTCACCACACGGCTACGAGCAGTACTTC. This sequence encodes CASSPHGYEQYF.

CDR3 protein: CASNKNAQVVDSPLHF. CDR3 in DNA: TGTGCCAGCAACAAGAACGCTCAGGTGGTAGATTCACCCCTCCACTTT. The chain recombines TRBV2 with TRBJ1-6; D is uncertain. Germline V CDR1 and CDR2: SNHLY, FYNNEI. The CDR3 sequence is 16 residues long. V was shortened by 7 bases and J by 8 bases, with 21 bases between the two germline ends.

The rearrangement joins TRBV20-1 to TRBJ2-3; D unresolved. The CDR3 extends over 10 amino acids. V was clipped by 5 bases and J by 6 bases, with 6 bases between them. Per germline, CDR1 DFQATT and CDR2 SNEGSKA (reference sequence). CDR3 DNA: TGCAGTGCTCGCAGGGATACGCAGTATTTT. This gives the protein CSARRDTQYF.

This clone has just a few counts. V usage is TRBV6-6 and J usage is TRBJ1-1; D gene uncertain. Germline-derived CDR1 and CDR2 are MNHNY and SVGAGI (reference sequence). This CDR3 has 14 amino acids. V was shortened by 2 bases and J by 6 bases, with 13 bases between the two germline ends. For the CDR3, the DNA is TGTGCCAGCAGTTACGCATCAGGTAACGCTGAAGCTTTCTTT. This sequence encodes CASSYASGNAEAFF.

The CDR3 spells CASAPGSGANVLTF. For the CDR3, the DNA is TGTGCCAGTGCCCCGGGCTCTGGGGCCAACGTCCTGACTTTC. The genes are TRBV19 and TRBJ2-6; D is unclear. Trimming took off 8 bases at V and 0 bases at J, with 8 bases between the two ends. The CDR3 has 14 residues. The V gene's germline CDR1 is LNHDA and CDR2 SQIVND (reference sequence).

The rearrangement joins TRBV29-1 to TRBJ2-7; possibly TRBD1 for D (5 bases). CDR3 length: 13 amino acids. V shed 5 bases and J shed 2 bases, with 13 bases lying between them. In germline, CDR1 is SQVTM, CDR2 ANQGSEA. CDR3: CSVRSDTTYEQYF. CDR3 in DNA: TGCAGCGTTAGATCGGACACCACCTACGAGCAGTACTTC.

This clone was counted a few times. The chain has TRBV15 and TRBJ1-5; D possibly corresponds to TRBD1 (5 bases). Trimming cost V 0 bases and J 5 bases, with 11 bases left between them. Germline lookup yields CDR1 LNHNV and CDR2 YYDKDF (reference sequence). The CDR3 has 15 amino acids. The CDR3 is CATSRDSQGHQPQHF. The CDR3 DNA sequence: TGTGCCACCAGCAGAGATAGTCAGGGCCATCAGCCCCAGCATTTT.

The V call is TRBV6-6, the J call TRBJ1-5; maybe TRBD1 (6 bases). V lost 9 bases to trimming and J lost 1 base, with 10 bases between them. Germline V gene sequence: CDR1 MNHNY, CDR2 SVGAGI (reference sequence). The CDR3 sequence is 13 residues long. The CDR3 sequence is CASEGTSNQPQHF. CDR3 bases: TGTGCCAGTGAGGGGACAAGCAATCAGCCCCAGCATTTT.

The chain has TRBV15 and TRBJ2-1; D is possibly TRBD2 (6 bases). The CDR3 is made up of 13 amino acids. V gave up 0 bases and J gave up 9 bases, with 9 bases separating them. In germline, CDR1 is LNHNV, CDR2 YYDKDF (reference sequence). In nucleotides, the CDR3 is TGTGCCACCAGCAGAGATCTGGGGGGTGAGCAGTTCTTC. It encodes CATSRDLGGEQFF. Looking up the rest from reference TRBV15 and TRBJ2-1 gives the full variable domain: DAMVIQNPRYQVTQFGKPVTLSCSQTLNHNVMYWYQQKSSQAPKLLFHYYDKDFNNEADTPDNFQSRRPNTSFCFLDIRSPGLGDTAMYLCATSRDLGGEQFFGPGTRLTVL.

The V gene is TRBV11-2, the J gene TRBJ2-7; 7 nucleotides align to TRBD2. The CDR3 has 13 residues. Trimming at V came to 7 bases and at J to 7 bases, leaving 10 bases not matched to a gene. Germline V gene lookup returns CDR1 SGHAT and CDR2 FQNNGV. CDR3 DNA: TGTGCCAGCAAGGCCCGCCGAGCGGGGGAGCAGTACTTC. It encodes CASKARRAGEQYF.

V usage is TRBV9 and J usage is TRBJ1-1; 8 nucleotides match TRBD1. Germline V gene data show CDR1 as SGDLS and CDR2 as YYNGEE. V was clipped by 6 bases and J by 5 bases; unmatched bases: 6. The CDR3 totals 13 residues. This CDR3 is CASTRDRGTEAFF. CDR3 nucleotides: TGTGCCAGCACCCGCGACAGGGGAACTGAAGCTTTCTTT. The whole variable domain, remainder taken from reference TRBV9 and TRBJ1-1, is DSGVTQTPKHLITATGQRVTLRCSPRSGDLSVYWYQQSLDQGLQFLIQYYNGEERAKGNILERFSAQQFPDLHSELNLSSLELGDSALYFCASTRDRGTEAFFGQGTRLTVV.

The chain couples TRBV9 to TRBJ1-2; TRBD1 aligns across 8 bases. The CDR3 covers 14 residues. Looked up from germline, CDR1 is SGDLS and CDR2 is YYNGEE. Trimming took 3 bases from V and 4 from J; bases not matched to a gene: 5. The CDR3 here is CASSASGQGYGYTF. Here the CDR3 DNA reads TGTGCCAGCAGCGCGTCTGGACAGGGCTATGGCTACACCTTC. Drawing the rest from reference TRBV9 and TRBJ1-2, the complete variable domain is DSGVTQTPKHLITATGQRVTLRCSPRSGDLSVYWYQQSLDQGLQFLIQYYNGEERAKGNILERFSAQQFPDLHSELNLSSLELGDSALYFCASSASGQGYGYTFGSGTRLTVV.

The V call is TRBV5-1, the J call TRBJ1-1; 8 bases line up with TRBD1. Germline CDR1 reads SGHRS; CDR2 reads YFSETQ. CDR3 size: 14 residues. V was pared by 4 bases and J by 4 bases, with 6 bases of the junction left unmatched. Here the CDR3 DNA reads TGCGCCAGCAGCGGTGGGACAGGTCTCACTGAAGCTTTCTTT. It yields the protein CASSGGTGLTEAFF.

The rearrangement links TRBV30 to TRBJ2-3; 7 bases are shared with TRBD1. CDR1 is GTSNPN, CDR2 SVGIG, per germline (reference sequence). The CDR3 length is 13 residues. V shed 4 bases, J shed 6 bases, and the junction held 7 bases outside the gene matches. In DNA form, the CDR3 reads TGTGCCTGGACTACAGGGGCTGAGGATACGCAGTATTTT. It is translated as CAWTTGAEDTQYF.

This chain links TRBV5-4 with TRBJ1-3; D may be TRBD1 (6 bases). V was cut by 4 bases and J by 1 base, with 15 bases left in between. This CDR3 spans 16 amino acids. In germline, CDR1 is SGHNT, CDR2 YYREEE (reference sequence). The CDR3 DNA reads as TGTGCCAGCAGCCCGGGGGGGGCAGCGTCTGGAAACACCATATATTTT. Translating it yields CASSPGGAASGNTIYF. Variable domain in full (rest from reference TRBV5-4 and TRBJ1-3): ETGVTQSPTHLIKTRGQQVTLRCSSQSGHNTVSWYQQALGQGPQFIFQYYREEENGRGNFPPRFSGLQFPNYSSELNVNALELDDSALYLCASSPGGAASGNTIYFGEGSWLTVV.

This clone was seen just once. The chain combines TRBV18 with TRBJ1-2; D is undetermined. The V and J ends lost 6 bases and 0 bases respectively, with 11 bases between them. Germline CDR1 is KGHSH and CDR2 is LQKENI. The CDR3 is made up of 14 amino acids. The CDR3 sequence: CASSKGGANYGYTF. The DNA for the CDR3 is TGTGCCAGCTCGAAGGGAGGCGCTAACTATGGCTACACCTTC.

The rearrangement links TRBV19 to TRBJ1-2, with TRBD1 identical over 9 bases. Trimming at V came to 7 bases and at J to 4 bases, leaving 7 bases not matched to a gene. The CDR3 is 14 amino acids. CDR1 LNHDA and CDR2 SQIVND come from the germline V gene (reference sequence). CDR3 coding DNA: TGTGCCAGTACTAGACAGGGGGGGGGCTATGGCTACACCTTC. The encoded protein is CASTRQGGGYGYTF.

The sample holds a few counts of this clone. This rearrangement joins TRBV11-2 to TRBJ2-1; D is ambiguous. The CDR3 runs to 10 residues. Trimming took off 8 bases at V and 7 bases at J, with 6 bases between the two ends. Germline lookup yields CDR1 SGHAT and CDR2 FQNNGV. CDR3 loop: CASGRNEQFF. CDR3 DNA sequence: TGTGCCAGCGGCAGGAATGAGCAGTTCTTC.

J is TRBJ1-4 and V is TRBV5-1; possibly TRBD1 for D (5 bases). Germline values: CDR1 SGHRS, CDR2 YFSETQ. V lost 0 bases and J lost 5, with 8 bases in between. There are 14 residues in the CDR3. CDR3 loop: CASSLAGINEKLFF. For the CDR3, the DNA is TGCGCCAGCAGCTTGGCAGGGATAAATGAAAAACTGTTTTTT.

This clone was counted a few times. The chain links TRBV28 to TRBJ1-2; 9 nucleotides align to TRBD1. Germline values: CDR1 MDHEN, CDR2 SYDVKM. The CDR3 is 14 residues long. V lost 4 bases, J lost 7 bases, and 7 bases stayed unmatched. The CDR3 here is CASSSAGQGSGYTF. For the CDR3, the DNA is TGTGCCAGCAGTTCTGCGGGACAGGGATCTGGCTACACCTTC.

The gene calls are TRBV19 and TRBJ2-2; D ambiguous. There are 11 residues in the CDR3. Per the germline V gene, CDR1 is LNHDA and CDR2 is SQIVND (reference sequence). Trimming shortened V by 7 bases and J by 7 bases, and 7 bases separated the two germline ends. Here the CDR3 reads CASTRVGELFF. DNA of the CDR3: TGTGCCAGTACCCGTGTCGGGGAGCTGTTTTTT.

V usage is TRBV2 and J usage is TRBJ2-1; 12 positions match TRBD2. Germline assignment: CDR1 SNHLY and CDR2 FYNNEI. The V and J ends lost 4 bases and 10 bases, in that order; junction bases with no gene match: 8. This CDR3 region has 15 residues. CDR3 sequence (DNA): TGTGCCAGCAGTGGGGCTAGCGGGGGGGCCAGGGAGCAGTTCTTC. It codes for CASSGASGGAREQFF.

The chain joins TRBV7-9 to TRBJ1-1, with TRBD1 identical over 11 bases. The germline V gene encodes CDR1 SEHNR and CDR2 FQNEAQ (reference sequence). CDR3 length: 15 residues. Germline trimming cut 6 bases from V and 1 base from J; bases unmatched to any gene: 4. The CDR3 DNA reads TGTGCCAGCAGGTGGGGACAGGGGGGGAACACTGAAGCTTTCTTT. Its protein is CASRWGQGGNTEAFF. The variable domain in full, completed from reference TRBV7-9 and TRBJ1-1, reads DTGVSQNPRHKITKRGQNVTFRCDPISEHNRLYWYRQTLGQGPEFLTYFQNEAQLEKSRLLSDRFSAERPKGSFSTLEIQRTEQGDSAMYLCASRWGQGGNTEAFFGQGTRLTVV.

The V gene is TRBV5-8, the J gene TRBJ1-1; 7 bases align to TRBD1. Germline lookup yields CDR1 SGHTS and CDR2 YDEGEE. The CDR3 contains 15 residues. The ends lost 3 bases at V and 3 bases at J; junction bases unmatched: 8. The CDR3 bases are TGTGCCAGCAGCTATGGGGGGCAGGGGGACACTGAAGCTTTCTTT. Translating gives CASSYGGQGDTEAFF.

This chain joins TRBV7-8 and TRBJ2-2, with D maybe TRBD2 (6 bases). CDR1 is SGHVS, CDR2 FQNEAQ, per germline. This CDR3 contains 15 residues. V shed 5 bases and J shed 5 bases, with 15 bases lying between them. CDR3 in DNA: TGTGCCAGCAGCCCGCGCCGGGAGAATACCGGGGAGCTGTTTTTT. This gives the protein CASSPRRENTGELFF.

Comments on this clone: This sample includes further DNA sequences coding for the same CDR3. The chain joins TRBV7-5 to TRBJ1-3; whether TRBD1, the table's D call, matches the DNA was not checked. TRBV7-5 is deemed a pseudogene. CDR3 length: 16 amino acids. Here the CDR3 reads CVRSKAARGKKNTIYF. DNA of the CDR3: TGTGTCAGGAGCAAAGCGGCCAGGGGGAAGAAAAACACCATATATTTT.

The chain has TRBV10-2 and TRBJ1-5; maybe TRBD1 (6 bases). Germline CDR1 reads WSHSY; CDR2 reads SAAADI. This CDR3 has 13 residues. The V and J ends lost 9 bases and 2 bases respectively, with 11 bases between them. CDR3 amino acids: CASAPGGNQPQHF. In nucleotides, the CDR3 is TGCGCCAGTGCCCCAGGGGGCAATCAGCCCCAGCATTTT.

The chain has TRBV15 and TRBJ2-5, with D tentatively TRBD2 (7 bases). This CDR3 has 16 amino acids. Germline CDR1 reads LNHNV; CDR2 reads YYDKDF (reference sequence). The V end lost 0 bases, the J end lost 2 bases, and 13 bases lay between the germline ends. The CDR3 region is CATSRERGRGQETQYF. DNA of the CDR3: TGTGCCACCAGCAGAGAGCGGGGGCGAGGGCAAGAGACCCAGTACTTC.

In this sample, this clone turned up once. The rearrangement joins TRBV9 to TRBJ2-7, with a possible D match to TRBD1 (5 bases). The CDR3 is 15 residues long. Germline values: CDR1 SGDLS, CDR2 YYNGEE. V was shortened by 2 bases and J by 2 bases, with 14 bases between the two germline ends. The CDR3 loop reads CASSVGKGLTYEQYF. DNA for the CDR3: TGTGCCAGCAGCGTGGGTAAGGGGCTAACCTACGAGCAGTACTTC.

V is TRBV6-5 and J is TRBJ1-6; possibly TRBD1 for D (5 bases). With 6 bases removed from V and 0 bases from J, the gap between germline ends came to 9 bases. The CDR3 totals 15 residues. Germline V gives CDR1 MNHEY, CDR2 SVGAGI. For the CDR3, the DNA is TGTGCCAGCAGGGAGACAGCCTCCTATAATTCACCCCTCCACTTT. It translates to CASRETASYNSPLHF.

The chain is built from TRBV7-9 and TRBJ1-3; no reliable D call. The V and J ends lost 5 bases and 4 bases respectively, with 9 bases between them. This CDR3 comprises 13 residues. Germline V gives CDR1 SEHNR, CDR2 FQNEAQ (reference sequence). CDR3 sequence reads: CASSLSSGNTIYF. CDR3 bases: TGTGCCAGCAGCCTCTCCTCGGGAAACACCATATATTTT.

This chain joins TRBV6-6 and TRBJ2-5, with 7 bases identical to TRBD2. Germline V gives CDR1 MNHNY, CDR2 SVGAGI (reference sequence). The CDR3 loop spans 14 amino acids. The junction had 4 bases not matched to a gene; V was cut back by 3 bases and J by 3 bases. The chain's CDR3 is CASSYGAGKETQYF. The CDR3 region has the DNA TGTGCCAGCAGTTATGGAGCGGGGAAAGAGACCCAGTACTTC.